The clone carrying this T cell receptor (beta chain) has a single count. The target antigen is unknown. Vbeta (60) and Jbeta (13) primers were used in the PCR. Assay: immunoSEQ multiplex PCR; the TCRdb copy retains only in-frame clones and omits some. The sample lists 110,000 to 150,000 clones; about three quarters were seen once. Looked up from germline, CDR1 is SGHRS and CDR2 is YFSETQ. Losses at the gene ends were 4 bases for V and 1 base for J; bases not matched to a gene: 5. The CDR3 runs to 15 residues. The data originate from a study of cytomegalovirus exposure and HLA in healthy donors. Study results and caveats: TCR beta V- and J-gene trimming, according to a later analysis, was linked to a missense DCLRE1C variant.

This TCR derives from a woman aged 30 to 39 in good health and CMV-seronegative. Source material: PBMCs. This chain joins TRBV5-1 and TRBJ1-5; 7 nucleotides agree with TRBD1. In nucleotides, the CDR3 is TGCGCCAGCAGCAGTACAGGGGCGAGCAATCAGCCCCAGCATTTT. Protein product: CASSSTGASNQPQHF.